This is a list of T cell receptor beta chains from one sample in a study of blood T cell repertoires in COVID-19. Method: immunoSEQ multiplex PCR; TCRdb's copy keeps in-frame clones and lacks some. The sample records fewer than 200,000 clones, almost 85% being singletons. The sequenced sample consisted of peripheral blood. The receptors come from a man aged 35-49 years who had recovered from COVID-19. Both conserved end residues are part of each CDR3. Each record gives: V gene, D gene, clone size, J gene, CDR3 protein, CDR3 DNA. The D gene is left open where the match is weak. Some rows mark clone size as missing; the rest say once, few, many or name a class of expanded clone.

>TRBV7-2|NA|NA|TRBJ2-5
CASSPKETQYF
TGTGCCAGCAGCCCCAAAGAGACCCAGTACTTC
>TRBV7-9|NA|NA|TRBJ2-1
CASSLFLGEQFF
TGTGCCAGCAGCTTGTTCCTGGGCGAGCAGTTCTTC
>TRBV27|TRBD1|few|TRBJ2-1
CASSLPGQGAGEQFF
TGTGCCAGCAGTTTACCCGGACAGGGGGCGGGCGAGCAGTTCTTC
>TRBV27|TRBD2|few|TRBJ2-3
CASSLTLAGDTQYF
TGTGCCAGCAGTTTAACACTAGCGGGAGATACGCAGTATTTT
>TRBV11-2|NA|NA|TRBJ1-3
CASSPTVSSGNTIYF
TGTGCCAGCAGCCCGACAGTTTCCTCTGGAAACACCATATATTTT
>TRBV28|TRBD1|NA|TRBJ1-5
CASTTTGANQPQHF
TGTGCCAGCACGACCACAGGGGCCAATCAGCCCCAGCATTTT
>TRBV5-6|NA|NA|TRBJ2-1
CASSFARDSTYNEQFF
TGTGCCAGCAGCTTCGCCCGGGACTCTACCTACAATGAGCAGTTCTTC
>TRBV28|TRBD2|NA|TRBJ2-1
CASSSRRTSGSNEQFF
TGTGCCAGCAGCTCACGCCGGACTAGCGGGAGCAATGAGCAGTTCTTC
>TRBV30|TRBD1|NA|TRBJ1-3
CAWSLHRETGRLSGNTIYF
TGTGCCTGGAGTCTACACCGAGAGACAGGGAGGTTGTCTGGAAACACCATATATTTT
>TRBV7-2|NA|NA|TRBJ2-1
CASSLDRSYSNEQFF
TGTGCCAGCAGCTTAGACAGGTCGTATTCAAATGAGCAGTTCTTC
>TRBV6-2/TRBV6-3|TRBD2|NA|TRBJ2-1
CASSYSTWTSGGGNEQFF
TGTGCCAGCAGTTACTCGACCTGGACTAGCGGGGGGGGTAATGAGCAGTTCTTC
>TRBV27|TRBD1|NA|TRBJ1-1
CASSPAGQMNTEAFF
TGTGCCAGCAGTCCCGCGGGACAGATGAACACTGAAGCTTTCTTT
>TRBV2|NA|NA|TRBJ2-5
CASSGNLGAETQYF
TGTGCCAGCAGTGGAAATTTGGGGGCCGAGACCCAGTACTTC
>TRBV5-4|NA|NA|TRBJ2-1
CASSLAGRRKNEQFF
TGTGCCAGCAGCTTGGCAGGTAGAAGGAAGAATGAGCAGTTCTTC
>TRBV4-3|NA|NA|TRBJ2-3
CASSQDWEAEACTDTQYF
TGCGCCAGCAGCCAAGATTGGGAGGCCGAGGCCTGCACAGATACGCAGTATTTT
>TRBV28|TRBD1|few|TRBJ1-2
CASSQGTVYGYTF
TGTGCCAGCAGTCAGGGGACAGTCTATGGCTACACCTTC
>TRBV19|TRBD1|NA|TRBJ1-1
CASGDRGLDTEAFF
TGTGCCAGTGGTGACAGGGGGCTAGACACTGAAGCTTTCTTT
>TRBV28|NA|NA|TRBJ2-2
CATTLGGTMNTGELFF
TGTGCCACAACTTTGGGGGGGACAATGAACACCGGGGAGCTGTTTTTT
>TRBV7-8|NA|NA|TRBJ2-7
CASTPGFEQYF
TGTGCCAGCACACCGGGGTTCGAGCAGTACTTC
>TRBV3-1/TRBV3-2|NA|NA|TRBJ2-2
CASSSGSGELFF
TGTGCCAGCAGCTCAGGGTCCGGGGAGCTGTTTTTT
>TRBV6-2/TRBV6-3|NA|NA|TRBJ2-5
CASSYSGQAMGQETQYF
TGTGCCAGCAGTTACTCTGGGCAGGCGATGGGCCAAGAGACCCAGTACTTC
>TRBV6-2/TRBV6-3|TRBD1|once|TRBJ2-7
CASSTNRQGRTYEQYF
TGTGCCAGCAGCACCAATCGACAGGGGCGGACCTACGAGCAGTACTTC
>TRBV5-1|NA|NA|TRBJ1-1
CASSLSTYSMNTEAFF
TGCGCCAGCAGCTTGAGTACATATTCAATGAACACTGAAGCTTTCTTT
>TRBV19|TRBD1|once|TRBJ2-3
CASSIGVDRGADTQYF
TGTGCCAGTAGTATAGGGGTCGACAGGGGAGCAGATACGCAGTATTTT
>TRBV5-4|NA|NA|TRBJ2-4
CASSLGGRGAKNIQYF
TGTGCCAGCAGCTTGGGCGGGCGCGGGGCCAAAAACATTCAGTACTTC
>TRBV5-4|TRBD2|NA|TRBJ2-1
CASSSGTTVNEQFF
TGTGCCAGCAGCTCCGGGACTACTGTCAATGAGCAGTTCTTC
>TRBV2|TRBD2|NA|TRBJ2-3
CASSGGGLAGPGDTQYF
TGTGCCAGCAGTGGAGGGGGACTAGCGGGCCCGGGGGATACGCAGTATTTT
>TRBV12-5|NA|NA|TRBJ2-7
CASGSTYEQYF
TGTGCTAGTGGTTCCACCTACGAGCAGTACTTC
>TRBV7-9|TRBD1|NA|TRBJ1-1
CASTTGTGNTEAFF
TGTGCCAGCACCACCGGGACAGGGAACACTGAAGCTTTCTTT
>TRBV4-2|NA|NA|TRBJ2-1
CASSQDRQERNEQFF
TGTGCCAGCAGCCAAGATCGCCAAGAGAGGAATGAGCAGTTCTTC
>TRBV7-3|NA|NA|TRBJ2-3
CASSLTLVDTQYF
TGTGCCAGCAGCTTAACGCTAGTGGATACGCAGTATTTT
>TRBV2|NA|NA|TRBJ2-3
CASNIGVGDTQYF
TGTGCCAGCAATATAGGGGTGGGAGATACGCAGTATTTT
>TRBV7-8|NA|NA|TRBJ2-5
CASSPPPGRETQYF
TGTGCCAGCAGCCCCCCCCCAGGCCGGGAGACCCAGTACTTC
>TRBV19|TRBD1|NA|TRBJ1-1
CASSMETGAVNTEAFF
TGTGCCAGTAGTATGGAAACAGGGGCTGTGAACACTGAAGCTTTCTTT
>TRBV6-4|TRBD2|NA|TRBJ2-1
CASSLFSGGNEQFF
TGTGCCAGCAGCCTATTTAGCGGGGGAAATGAGCAGTTCTTC
>TRBV7-8|NA|NA|TRBJ2-7
CASSLRDFSYEQYF
TGTGCCAGCAGCCTAAGGGACTTCTCCTACGAGCAGTACTTC
>TRBV4-1|NA|NA|TRBJ2-3
CASSQGQDTQYF
TGCGCCAGCAGCCAAGGACAAGATACGCAGTATTTT
>TRBV4-3|NA|once|TRBJ2-3
CASSQDAGPTDTQYF
TGCGCCAGCAGCCAAGACGCGGGCCCCACAGATACGCAGTATTTT
>TRBV5-6|NA|NA|TRBJ1-1
CASTLRRGAEAFF
TGTGCCAGCACCCTCAGACGGGGAGCTGAAGCTTTCTTT
>TRBV4-1|TRBD1|NA|TRBJ1-4
CASSRDQTGFNEKLFF
TGCGCCAGCAGCCGAGACCAGACAGGGTTTAATGAAAAACTGTTTTTT
>TRBV4-3|NA|NA|TRBJ2-1
CASSQAGLSYNEQFF
TGCGCCAGCAGCCAAGCGGGACTCTCCTACAATGAGCAGTTCTTC
>TRBV12-5|NA|NA|TRBJ1-5
CASGHGGNQPQHF
TGTGCTAGTGGTCACGGGGGCAATCAGCCCCAGCATTTT
>TRBV29-1|NA|once|TRBJ2-5
CSVGGGGAETQYF
TGCAGCGTTGGGGGAGGCGGGGCAGAGACCCAGTACTTC
>TRBV9|TRBD2|NA|TRBJ2-3
CASSVAGGISDTQYF
TGTGCCAGCAGCGTAGCGGGGGGGATTTCAGATACGCAGTATTTT
>TRBV27|NA|NA|TRBJ2-1
CASSPGIGPTGEQFF
TGTGCCAGCAGTCCCGGTATAGGCCCAACGGGTGAGCAGTTCTTC
>TRBV7-2|TRBD2|NA|TRBJ2-7
CASSPSGNSYEQYF
TGTGCCAGCAGTCCTAGCGGAAACTCCTACGAGCAGTACTTC
>TRBV29-1|NA|NA|TRBJ2-7
CSVGDFTSEQYF
TGCAGCGTAGGGGACTTCACGAGCGAGCAGTACTTC
>TRBV19|NA|NA|TRBJ1-5
CASSILPLNQPQHF
TGTGCCAGTAGTATCCTACCACTGAATCAGCCCCAGCATTTT
>TRBV2|NA|NA|TRBJ2-1
CASSDMTFNEQFF
TGTGCCAGCAGTGATATGACTTTTAATGAGCAGTTCTTC
>TRBV28|TRBD1|NA|TRBJ2-3
CASSYQDRGADTQYF
TGTGCCAGCAGTTACCAGGACAGGGGTGCGGATACGCAGTATTTT
>TRBV19|NA|NA|TRBJ2-2
CASNPQNTGELFF
TGTGCCAGTAATCCCCAAAACACCGGGGAGCTGTTTTTT
>TRBV19|NA|NA|TRBJ1-6
CASGEAGYNSPLHF
TGTGCCAGTGGCGAAGCAGGGTATAATTCACCCCTCCACTTT
>TRBV28|TRBD1|NA|TRBJ2-7
CASSFRRTGGDYYEQYF
TGTGCCAGCAGTTTTCGGAGGACAGGGGGCGACTACTACGAGCAGTACTTC
>TRBV24-1|TRBD1|NA|TRBJ2-2
CATSDMTGADTGELFF
TGTGCCACCAGTGATATGACAGGGGCGGACACCGGGGAGCTGTTTTTT
>TRBV11-1|TRBD2|once|TRBJ2-7
CASSFGGRSSYEQYF
TGTGCCAGCAGCTTCGGCGGGAGGAGCTCCTACGAGCAGTACTTC
>TRBV19|TRBD1|NA|TRBJ1-1
CASSVDRGQNTEAFF
TGTGCCAGTAGTGTTGACAGGGGTCAGAACACTGAAGCTTTCTTT